The rows below give T cell receptor beta chains drawn from one sample of a study of blood T cell repertoires in COVID-19. Generated by immunoSEQ multiplex PCR, the TCRdb table keeps only in-frame clones and is missing some. The sample yields 300,000 to 350,000 clones, almost 90% seen once. Material for sequencing was peripheral blood. The source is a woman aged 40 to 50 with COVID-19, enrolled during active disease. The CDR3 runs from the conserved cysteine through the conserved F or W. The order of the fields is J gene, V gene, D gene, clone size, CDR3 DNA, CDR3 protein. D genes are given only for firm matches. Clone sizes are given selectively: once, few, many, or a class where the clone is expanded.

J: TRBJ2-3; V: TRBV7-2; D: TRBD2; size: NA; DNA: TGTGCCAGCACTAGCGGGAGGGGGGCAGATACGCAGTATTTT; CDR3: CASTSGRGADTQYF
J: TRBJ1-4; V: TRBV10-3; D: NA; size: NA; DNA: TGTGCCATCACATCCACAGGCCCAGAAGAAAAACTGTTTTTT; CDR3: CAITSTGPEEKLFF
J: TRBJ2-7; V: TRBV10-3; D: NA; size: NA; DNA: TGTGCCATCAGCCGGTCAGACGGCCAGGGCTACGAGCAGTACTTC; CDR3: CAISRSDGQGYEQYF
J: TRBJ2-5; V: TRBV18; D: TRBD1; size: NA; DNA: TGTGCCAGCTCACCATGGCAGGGGGCGGGAGAGACCCAGTACTTC; CDR3: CASSPWQGAGETQYF
J: TRBJ2-3; V: TRBV5-1; D: TRBD1; size: NA; DNA: TGCGCCAGCAGCTTGCGGGACAGGGTATCTAGCACAGATACGCAGTATTTT; CDR3: CASSLRDRVSSTDTQYF
J: TRBJ1-1; V: TRBV2; D: NA; size: NA; DNA: TGTGCCAGCAGTGAAGAGCCAGGGCTAATGAACACTGAAGCTTTCTTT; CDR3: CASSEEPGLMNTEAFF
J: TRBJ1-1; V: TRBV12-3/TRBV12-4; D: TRBD1; size: NA; DNA: TGTGCCAGCAGCCCGACAGGGGAGACTGAAGCTTTCTTT; CDR3: CASSPTGETEAFF
J: TRBJ2-7; V: TRBV19; D: NA; size: NA; DNA: TGTGCCAGTAGCACCCAGGGACTCATGCCCGGGGGGCTAGCGGTTATCTACGAGCAGTACTTC; CDR3: CASSTQGLMPGGLAVIYEQYF
J: TRBJ1-2; V: TRBV30; D: NA; size: NA; DNA: TGTGCCTGGAGTCAGCAAGTACAGCCCGGCAGGGATGGCTACACCTTC; CDR3: CAWSQQVQPGRDGYTF
J: TRBJ2-7; V: TRBV10-3; D: TRBD2; size: NA; DNA: TGTGCCATCAGGGGGGGGGACGGCTACGAGCAGTACTTC; CDR3: CAIRGGDGYEQYF
J: TRBJ2-7; V: TRBV28; D: NA; size: NA; DNA: TGTGCCAGCAGTTTATTTGCGGGACAGTACTACGAGCAGTACTTC; CDR3: CASSLFAGQYYEQYF
J: TRBJ2-3; V: TRBV25-1; D: TRBD1; size: NA; DNA: TGTGCCAGCAGTGAATATCAGACAGGGACAGATACGCAGTATTTT; CDR3: CASSEYQTGTDTQYF
J: TRBJ2-1; V: TRBV28; D: NA; size: NA; DNA: TGTGCCAGCAGTTTTGTGTCGGGAGCTTCCTACAATGAGCAGTTCTTC; CDR3: CASSFVSGASYNEQFF
J: TRBJ1-5; V: TRBV28; D: TRBD1; size: NA; DNA: TGTGCCAGCACTCAGTCAGGACAGGGGGATCAGCCCCAGCATTTT; CDR3: CASTQSGQGDQPQHF
J: TRBJ2-3; V: TRBV28; D: NA; size: NA; DNA: TGTGCCAGCAGTTTCAACAGGGGGGGGACAGATACGCAGTATTTT; CDR3: CASSFNRGGTDTQYF
J: TRBJ1-2; V: TRBV11-2; D: NA; size: NA; DNA: TGTGCCAGCAGCCGTGAAATGACAAGCTTGGCTGGCTACACCTTC; CDR3: CASSREMTSLAGYTF
J: TRBJ2-1; V: TRBV15; D: NA; size: once; DNA: TGTGCCACCAGCAGAGGTCGGGGGTACAATGAGCAGTTCTTC; CDR3: CATSRGRGYNEQFF
J: TRBJ1-1; V: TRBV11-2; D: NA; size: once; DNA: TGTGCCAGCAGCGAGTTGTCTTGGAGACAGCCGAACACTGAAGCTTTCTTT; CDR3: CASSELSWRQPNTEAFF
J: TRBJ1-5; V: TRBV5-1; D: NA; size: NA; DNA: TGCGCCAGCAGCTTGGACGGAGATCAGCCCCAGCATTTT; CDR3: CASSLDGDQPQHF
J: TRBJ2-3; V: TRBV6-2/TRBV6-3; D: TRBD2; size: NA; DNA: TGTGCCAGCAGCCGACTAACCGGGACTAGCGGGTATGATACGCAGTATTTT; CDR3: CASSRLTGTSGYDTQYF
J: TRBJ2-5; V: TRBV18; D: NA; size: NA; DNA: TGTGCCAGCTCACCACAAGGGGCCGTTACCGAGACCCAGTACTTC; CDR3: CASSPQGAVTETQYF
J: TRBJ1-1; V: TRBV30; D: TRBD1; size: NA; DNA: TGTGCCTGGAGTAGGGACAGATACACTGAAGCTTTCTTT; CDR3: CAWSRDRYTEAFF
J: TRBJ1-1; V: TRBV29-1; D: NA; size: NA; DNA: TGCAGCGTTGAAGGTATCGGGGGCACTGAAGCTTTCTTT; CDR3: CSVEGIGGTEAFF
J: TRBJ2-2; V: TRBV29-1; D: NA; size: NA; DNA: TGCAGCGTTGGGCCGAACACCGGGGAGCTGTTTTTT; CDR3: CSVGPNTGELFF
J: TRBJ2-7; V: TRBV6-6; D: TRBD1; size: NA; DNA: TGTGCCAGCAGTTACTCCCGGGACAGGGGGTACGAGCAGTACTTC; CDR3: CASSYSRDRGYEQYF
J: TRBJ2-3; V: TRBV27; D: TRBD1; size: NA; DNA: TGTGCCAGCAGATCCGGGACAGGGTTCTGGAAGCAGTATTTT; CDR3: CASRSGTGFWKQYF
J: TRBJ2-7; V: TRBV5-1; D: NA; size: once; DNA: TGCGCCAGCAGCTTGGAACGGACACTCGACTACGAGCAGTACTTC; CDR3: CASSLERTLDYEQYF
J: TRBJ2-7; V: TRBV9; D: NA; size: NA; DNA: TGTGCCAGCAGCGGAGGGCAGAAGGGTAACGAGCAGTACTTC; CDR3: CASSGGQKGNEQYF
J: TRBJ2-1; V: TRBV18; D: TRBD2; size: NA; DNA: TGTGCCAGCTCACCATTTCGGACTAGCAATGAGCAGTTCTTC; CDR3: CASSPFRTSNEQFF
J: TRBJ1-4; V: TRBV5-1; D: NA; size: NA; DNA: TGCGCCAGCAGCTCCACCCTACAGGGATCCGGCGAAAAACTGTTTTTT; CDR3: CASSSTLQGSGEKLFF
J: TRBJ1-2; V: TRBV2; D: TRBD1; size: NA; DNA: TGTGCCAGCATTCCCGGGGGGACAGGATTTAACTATGGCTACACCTTC; CDR3: CASIPGGTGFNYGYTF
J: TRBJ2-3; V: TRBV10-1; D: TRBD1; size: NA; DNA: TGCGCCCACAGTACAGGGGTACCCACAGATACGCAGTATTTT; CDR3: CAHSTGVPTDTQYF
J: TRBJ2-1; V: TRBV5-4; D: NA; size: NA; DNA: TGTGCCAGCAGCTTGAGGGGCGCAAGTGGCAATGAGCAGTTCTTC; CDR3: CASSLRGASGNEQFF
J: TRBJ1-4; V: TRBV11-2; D: TRBD1; size: NA; DNA: TGTGCCAGCAGCTCTGGACAGGGAAGTGAAAAACTGTTTTTT; CDR3: CASSSGQGSEKLFF
J: TRBJ1-6; V: TRBV5-1; D: NA; size: NA; DNA: TGCGCCAGCAGCTTTTCTACTGGGCAGGGCCCTTCTTCACGGAATTCACCCCTCCACTTT; CDR3: CASSFSTGQGPSSRNSPLHF
J: TRBJ2-7; V: TRBV5-6; D: NA; size: NA; DNA: TGTGCCAGCAGCTTGGGGATACTCCAGGGGAAGCAGTCCTACGAGCAGTACTTC; CDR3: CASSLGILQGKQSYEQYF
J: TRBJ1-1; V: TRBV11-2; D: TRBD1; size: once; DNA: TGTGCCAGCAGCCTAATACAGGGGCTGGGCACTGAAGCTTTCTTT; CDR3: CASSLIQGLGTEAFF
J: TRBJ1-1; V: TRBV29-1; D: TRBD1; size: NA; DNA: TGCAGCGTTGAAGATTGGACAGGGGATACTGAAGCTTTCTTT; CDR3: CSVEDWTGDTEAFF
J: TRBJ2-2; V: TRBV11-1; D: NA; size: few; DNA: TGTGCCAGCAGCTTATTCCAGAACACCGGGGAGCTGTTTTTT; CDR3: CASSLFQNTGELFF
J: TRBJ2-1; V: TRBV7-2; D: TRBD2; size: NA; DNA: TGTGCCAGCAGCTTAGCTAGGCGGGGGGGGTACAATGAGCAGTTCTTC; CDR3: CASSLARRGGYNEQFF
J: TRBJ1-1; V: TRBV7-3; D: TRBD1; size: NA; DNA: TGTGCCAGCAGTTTCGCGACAGGGGACACTGAAGCTTTCTTT; CDR3: CASSFATGDTEAFF
J: TRBJ1-5; V: TRBV6-2/TRBV6-3; D: TRBD1; size: NA; DNA: TGTGCCAGCAGTTACCGTCAGGGGGAGTTCAATCAGCCCCAGCATTTT; CDR3: CASSYRQGEFNQPQHF
J: TRBJ1-4; V: TRBV5-1; D: NA; size: NA; DNA: TGCGCCAGCAGCCCCGAATTGACAGGCGAAAAACTGTTTTTT; CDR3: CASSPELTGEKLFF
J: TRBJ2-1; V: TRBV27; D: TRBD2; size: NA; DNA: TGTGCCAGCAGCCGTAGAGGGACTAGCGGGATGCTTAGCTCCTACAATGAGCAGTTCTTC; CDR3: CASSRRGTSGMLSSYNEQFF
J: TRBJ2-7; V: TRBV18; D: TRBD2; size: NA; DNA: TGTGCCAGCTCACCACCTAGCGGGAGAACCGAGCAGTACTTC; CDR3: CASSPPSGRTEQYF
J: TRBJ1-5; V: TRBV19; D: TRBD1; size: NA; DNA: TGTGCCAGTAGTCCCGGACAGGGAAGAGGTCAGCCCCAGCATTTT; CDR3: CASSPGQGRGQPQHF
J: TRBJ2-3; V: TRBV5-6; D: TRBD2; size: NA; DNA: TGTGCCAGCAACCAGCGGGGGGGCACAGATACGCAGTATTTT; CDR3: CASNQRGGTDTQYF
J: TRBJ2-7; V: TRBV10-2; D: TRBD2; size: NA; DNA: TGCGCCAGCAGTGAAAGCGGGAGAACAACCTACGAGCAGTACTTC; CDR3: CASSESGRTTYEQYF
J: TRBJ2-3; V: TRBV6-1; D: NA; size: NA; DNA: TGTGCCAGCAGTGGACAAGGCACAGATACGCAGTATTTT; CDR3: CASSGQGTDTQYF
J: TRBJ1-1; V: TRBV7-2; D: NA; size: NA; DNA: TGTGCCAGCAGCTTAGGACCCACAGGGTGGGGTGGCACTGAAGCTTTCTTT; CDR3: CASSLGPTGWGGTEAFF
J: TRBJ2-2; V: TRBV27; D: TRBD1; size: NA; DNA: TGTGCCAGCAGACCGGACAGGAACCGACCCATAGACACCGGGGAGCTGTTTTTT; CDR3: CASRPDRNRPIDTGELFF
J: TRBJ2-5; V: TRBV7-3; D: NA; size: NA; DNA: TGTGCCAGCAGCCGATTCGGGGACTACCAAGAGACCCAGTACTTC; CDR3: CASSRFGDYQETQYF
J: TRBJ1-1; V: TRBV3-1/TRBV3-2; D: NA; size: few; DNA: TGTGCCAGCAGCCAAGAACAGGGCGGAGCTTTCTTT; CDR3: CASSQEQGGAFF
J: TRBJ2-7; V: TRBV6-2/TRBV6-3; D: TRBD2; size: NA; DNA: TGTGCCAGCAGTTTAGCGGGTGGGACCTACGAGCAGTACTTC; CDR3: CASSLAGGTYEQYF
J: TRBJ2-1; V: TRBV12-5; D: TRBD1; size: NA; DNA: TGTGCTAGTGGTTTGATAGGCAGGGGGTCTTCCTACAATGAGCAGTTCTTC; CDR3: CASGLIGRGSSYNEQFF
J: TRBJ2-3; V: TRBV10-3; D: TRBD2; size: NA; DNA: TGTGCCATCAGGGCTAGCGGGGGGAGTCCAGATACGCAGTATTTT; CDR3: CAIRASGGSPDTQYF